The clone carrying this T cell receptor (beta chain) has only a few counts. What it binds is not known. A read error may produce the germline difference seen at one junction end. The sample originates from a study of tumor and adjacent non-tumor tissue in lung cancer. Study-level findings and limits: Significantly higher TCR diversity was found in tumor than normal lung.

CDR3 length: 18 residues. Looked up from germline, CDR1 is MNHEY and CDR2 is SVGAGI. No cell sorting was done before RNA was extracted from the tissue. A modified ARM-PCR protocol with three rounds of nested PCR amplified TCRbeta. TCRdb processed the multiplex PCR reads anew with MiXCR; each CDR3 protein has one entry. The top ten clones hold over 12% of a sample with roughly 81,000 distinct CDR3 sequences, 61% of them seen once. The source is a man aged 65-85 years with non-small cell lung cancer. The sample taken for sequencing was lung tumor tissue. The chain recombines TRBV6-5 with TRBJ2-1; 12 bases are shared with TRBD2. The CDR3 DNA is TGTGCCAGCAATCGGGGACTAGCGGGTGCCGGCTCCTACAACGAGCAGTTCTTC. This translates into CASNRGLAGAGSYNEQFF.